This TCR beta chain was sequenced in a study of blood T cell repertoires in COVID-19. Study-level background: Specimens from acute and convalescent COVID-19 originated in the United States, Italy and Spain. Nucleic acid was either cDNA or gDNA, and it came from T cells, B-cell-depleted T cells, or PBMCs.

The CDR3 has 18 amino acids. The V and J ends lost 1 base and 1 base, in that order; junction bases with no gene match: 11. CDR1 LGHNA and CDR2 YSLEER come from the germline V gene. Source study methods: Amplification with reference gene primers provided the estimates of nucleated cell counts. Sequenced by immunoSEQ multiplex PCR; TCRdb stores in-frame clones only, minus some. The D gene and trimming were derived from the DNA, and the V and J assignments and clone size from that table. Here the sample spans 35,000 to 55,000 clones, about nine tenths being singletons. Material: peripheral blood. This chain connects TRBV4-3 to TRBJ1-1; 8 bases match TRBD1. This clonotype was sampled from a man aged 65-85 years with active COVID-19. CDR3 in DNA: TGCGCCAGCAGCCAAGTCCTACAGGGGGAACCAAAGAACACTGAAGCTTTCTTT. Residues: CASSQVLQGEPKNTEAFF.